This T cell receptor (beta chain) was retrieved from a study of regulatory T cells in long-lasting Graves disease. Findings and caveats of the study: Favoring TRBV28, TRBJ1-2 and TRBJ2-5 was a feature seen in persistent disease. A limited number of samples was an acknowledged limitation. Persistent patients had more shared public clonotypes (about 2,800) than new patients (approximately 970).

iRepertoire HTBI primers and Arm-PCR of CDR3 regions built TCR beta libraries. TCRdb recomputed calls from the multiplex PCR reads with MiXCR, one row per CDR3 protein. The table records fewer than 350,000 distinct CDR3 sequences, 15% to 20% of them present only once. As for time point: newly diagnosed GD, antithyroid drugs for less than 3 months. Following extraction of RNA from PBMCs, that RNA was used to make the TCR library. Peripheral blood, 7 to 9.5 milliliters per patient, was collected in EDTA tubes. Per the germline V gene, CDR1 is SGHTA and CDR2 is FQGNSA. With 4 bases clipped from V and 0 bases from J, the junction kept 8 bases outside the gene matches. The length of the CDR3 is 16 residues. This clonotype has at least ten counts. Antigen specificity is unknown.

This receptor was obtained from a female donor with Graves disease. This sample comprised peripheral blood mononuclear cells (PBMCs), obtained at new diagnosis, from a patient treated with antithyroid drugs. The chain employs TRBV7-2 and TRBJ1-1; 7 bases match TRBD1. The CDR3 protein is CASSSKTGLMNTEAFF. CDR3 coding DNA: TGTGCCAGCAGCTCCAAGACAGGGCTCATGAACACTGAAGCTTTCTTT.